The entry below gives a single T cell receptor (beta chain) sequence along with its context. This clonotype has only a few counts. Its antigen is not yet known. Within one base of it there is no much larger clone, and no base qualities were kept. These data belong to a study of T cell repertoires in cytomegalovirus infection (dated 2019 in TCRdb). Background for the entire study: The HLA type of each donor mattered for the analysis, because public TCR beta signatures pointed to carriage of CMV infection along with the matching HLA type.

Sequencing was performed on an Illumina HiSeq 1500. TCRdb applied fastp at Q25 and MiXCR to the public reads, then kept only in-frame beta chains. Rows merge per CDR3 protein into single entries with the most common DNA and genes. This sample holds around 280,000 distinct CDR3 sequences; approximately 8.9% were observed only once. Of the sample, over 2.5% falls within the top ten clones. Results and caveats for the whole study, not just this receptor: In both this cohort and an independent roughly 350-donor cohort, the cumulative frequency of public TCR beta family members distinguished carriers of CMV infection plus the relevant HLA type. The ex vivo response was dominated by HLA-C-restricted CMV-specific TCR beta clonotypes, which also provided the single most frequent clonotype in two of eight donors.

Sequenced material: PBMCs. This sequence originates from a human donor in good health (CMV status not recorded). Some clones in this sample may be carry-over from other donors' samples.

This receptor carries the CDR3 CASSLSGRVDTEAFF. DNA sequence: TGCGCCAGCAGCTTGTCCGGGAGAGTAGACACTGAAGCTTTCTTT. This sequence uses TRBV5-1 and TRBJ1-1; too little of a D gene remains to name it. Relative to germline, V is 1 base shorter and J is 3 bases shorter, with 13 bases between their ends. From a lookup of the germline V gene, CDR1 and CDR2 are SGHRS and YFSETQ. The CDR3 measures 15 amino acids from cysteine to phenylalanine. Left in the record is the CDR3 DNA by itself, 45 bases read in frame from the first base.